This record concerns one T cell receptor beta chain sequence. Its antigen is currently unknown. Donor samples were obtained from healthy Caucasian individuals from Russia, aged roughly 6 to 90. The data were obtained in a study of blood T cells in healthy people across ages. Findings and limits, study-wide: When set beside aged donors, long-lived donors presented more naive CD4+ cells and higher diversity.

The CDR3 totals 15 residues. Trimming took 0 bases from V and 10 from J; bases not matched to a gene: 6. Germline CDR1 MNHNS, CDR2 SASEGT. Primed by a sample-barcoded 5' primer and a J-beta primer mix, a second PCR proceeded for 7 to 11 cycles. Individual samples furnished no less than 3 million CDR3-containing paired-end reads apiece. TCRdb itself ran the 5' RACE reads through MiXCR, one entry per CDR3 protein. This table has 1,100,000 or so distinct CDR3 sequences, more than 35% appearing once. The rearrangement joins TRBV6-1 to TRBJ1-6, with 7 bases matching TRBD1. The sequence was obtained from a woman in her fifties or sixties in good health. Sample: blood. Here the CDR3 reads CASSEAPGQYSPLHF. The CDR3 DNA reads as TGTGCCAGCAGTGAAGCACCGGGACAGTACTCACCCCTCCACTTT.